Listed here are 7 T cell receptor beta chains from one sample, sequenced in a study of T-cell memory formation after mild COVID-19. TCRdb re-called the 5' RACE reads through MiXCR, storing one row per CDR3 protein. This sample has about 270,000 distinct CDR3 sequences, with roughly 18% found just once. The sequenced sample was PBMCs or a T cell subset sorted from them (not recorded which). These receptors were taken from a man in his late teens or twenties who had mild COVID-19 (a few samples of this study predate the infection). Cell type and time point are not known.

This clonotype was observed a few times. The rearrangement uses TRBV7-9 and TRBJ1-5, with no clear D. Trimming took off 1 base at V and 7 bases at J, with 11 bases between the two ends. The CDR3 sequence is 14 residues long. Germline V lookup: CDR1 SEHNR, CDR2 FQNEAQ (reference sequence). CDR3 sequence reads: CASSLGAGSQPQHF. The CDR3 DNA reads TGTGCCAGCAGCTTAGGTGCGGGGTCCCAGCCCCAGCATTTT.

The chain links TRBV10-2 to TRBJ2-1; TRBD2 matches at 11 bases. Germline lookup yields CDR1 WSHSY and CDR2 SAAADI. The J segment lost 9 bases and the V segment lost 4 bases, leaving 8 bases of the junction unmatched. The CDR3 sequence is 15 residues long. For the CDR3, the DNA is TGCGCCAGCAGTGTGCGGCTAGCGGGGGGTATTGAGCAGTTCTTC. As protein: CASSVRLAGGIEQFF.

This sequence joins TRBV7-2 and TRBJ1-2, with D maybe TRBD1 (5 bases). V lost 11 bases and J lost 5, with 15 bases in between. The CDR3 sequence is 12 residues long. Germline loops: CDR1 SGHTA, CDR2 FQGNSA. CDR3 sequence (DNA): TGTGCCGGAGTCCGCGGGGGGTATGGCTACACCTTC. Translating gives CAGVRGGYGYTF.

This clonotype was seen ten or more times. The chain recombines TRBV4-2 with TRBJ2-4; D call uncertain. CDR1 and CDR2 (germline): LGHNA, YNFKEQ. The CDR3 is made up of 11 amino acids. V gave up 1 base and J gave up 9 bases, with 4 bases separating them. The CDR3 DNA reads as TGTGCCAGCAGCCAAGGGAGCATTCAGTACTTC. It translates to CASSQGSIQYF.

In its sample, this clonotype was seen a few times. V gene TRBV5-1 combines with J gene TRBJ2-3, with D perhaps TRBD1 (6 bases). The CDR3 contains 15 residues. V lost 2 bases to trimming and J lost 2 bases, with 12 bases between them. CDR1 is SGHRS, CDR2 YFSETQ, per germline. CDR3 sequence reads: CASSLPTGTTDTQYF. The CDR3 DNA reads as TGCGCCAGCAGCTTACCTACAGGGACCACAGATACGCAGTATTTT.

V and J are TRBV5-1 and TRBJ1-2; D may be TRBD1 (5 bases). This CDR3 comprises 15 residues. Looked up from germline, CDR1 is SGHRS and CDR2 is YFSETQ. V was cut by 4 bases and J by 4 bases, with 17 bases left in between. Written as DNA, the CDR3 is TGCGCCAGCAGCCCGGGCGGGGGGGACCTCTATGGCTACACCTTC. Protein sequence: CASSPGGGDLYGYTF.

In its sample, this clonotype was seen a few times. This CDR3 is CASSLGLSNTEAFF. DNA of the CDR3: TGTGCCAGCAGCCTAGGACTGTCAAACACTGAAGCTTTCTTT. The V gene is TRBV7-2, the J gene TRBJ1-1; D is uncertain. V was clipped by 5 bases and J by 2 bases, with 12 bases between them. The CDR3 sequence is 14 residues long. CDR1 SGHTA and CDR2 FQGNSA come from the germline V gene. The whole variable domain, remainder taken from reference TRBV7-2 and TRBJ1-1, is GAGVSQSPSNKVTEKGKDVELRCDPISGHTALYWYRQSLGQGLEFLIYFQGNSAPDKSGLPSDRFSAERTGGSVSTLTIQRTQQEDSAVYLCASSLGLSNTEAFFGQGTRLTVV.